Presented here are 25 T cell receptor beta chains from one specimen sequenced in a study of blood T cell repertoires in COVID-19. Assay used: immunoSEQ multiplex PCR; TCRdb lists only in-frame clones, some missing. The sample consists of a few hundred thousand clones, more than 75% of them appearing once. Sequencing used peripheral blood. These receptor sequences come from a woman in her forties or fifties with acute or convalescent COVID-19.

The rearrangement joins TRBV5-6 to TRBJ2-7; TRBD1 matches at 7 bases. Trimming removed 4 bases from V and 4 bases from J; junction bases left unmatched: 17. The germline V gene has CDR1 SGHDT and CDR2 YYEEEE. There are 17 residues in the CDR3. The CDR3: CASSPGQNPRSRYEQYF. CDR3 nucleotide sequence: TGTGCCAGCAGCCCGGGACAGAACCCCCGTTCTCGATACGAGCAGTACTTC.

This chain connects TRBV19 to TRBJ2-7, with 9 positions matching TRBD2. The germline V gene has CDR1 LNHDA and CDR2 SQIVND (reference sequence). J lost 5 bases, V lost 3 bases, and 8 bases had no gene match. The CDR3 extends over 15 amino acids. The CDR3 region is CASSILGTSINEQYF. In nucleotides, the CDR3 is TGTGCCAGTAGTATTCTTGGGACTAGCATCAACGAGCAGTACTTC.

This chain links TRBV7-2 with TRBJ2-7, with TRBD1 identical over 9 bases. The trim removed 1 base at V and 6 bases at J, leaving 13 bases unmatched. The CDR3 runs 17 residues. Germline lookup yields CDR1 SGHTA and CDR2 FQGNSA. The CDR3 DNA reads as TGTGCCAGCAGCTTAGTACTTTGGGGACAGGGTTTGTCCGAGCAGTACTTC. Amino acid sequence: CASSLVLWGQGLSEQYF.

The genes are TRBV28 and TRBJ1-2; unclear D gene. CDR3 size: 13 residues. CDR1 MDHEN and CDR2 SYDVKM come from the germline V gene. Trimming took off 6 bases at V and 7 bases at J, with 15 bases between the two ends. As DNA, the CDR3 is TGTGCCAGCAGGACTACCCTCCCCGGTGGCTACACCTTC. The encoded protein is CASRTTLPGGYTF.

The chain couples TRBV2 to TRBJ2-4; 7 bases fit TRBD2. Germline V gives CDR1 SNHLY, CDR2 FYNNEI. The CDR3 runs to 14 residues. V lost 5 bases and J lost 5; bases outside the gene matches: 6. The CDR3 sequence is CASSSLAAENIQYF. CDR3 nucleotide sequence: TGTGCCAGCAGTAGCCTAGCGGCAGAAAACATTCAGTACTTC.

This chain joins TRBV15 and TRBJ2-1, with D possibly TRBD2 on 5 matching bases. Germline-derived CDR1 and CDR2 are LNHNV and YYDKDF (reference sequence). This CDR3 has 15 residues. V lost 0 bases, J lost 6 bases, and 12 bases lay in between. The CDR3 spells CATSREWENSNEQFF. In DNA form, the CDR3 reads TGTGCCACCAGCAGAGAGTGGGAGAATAGCAATGAGCAGTTCTTC.

The chain uses TRBV5-6 and TRBJ2-7; D might be TRBD2 (5 bases). CDR1 and CDR2 (germline): SGHDT, YYEEEE. The length of the CDR3 is 13 residues. V lost 2 bases and J lost 6, with 12 bases in between. DNA for the CDR3: TGTGCCAGCAGCTTCGGTGGAGGAATCGAGCAGTACTTC. This codes for CASSFGGGIEQYF.

The chain is built from TRBV5-4 and TRBJ2-5; 8 nucleotides align to TRBD2. The CDR3 has 15 residues. Germline-derived CDR1 and CDR2 are SGHNT and YYREEE (reference sequence). J gave up 3 bases and V 4 bases, and 8 bases lay outside the gene matches. CDR3 in DNA: TGTGCCAGCAGCAAGAGCGGGAGTGGAGAAGAGACCCAGTACTTC. It yields the protein CASSKSGSGEETQYF.

V and J are TRBV4-1 and TRBJ1-2; the match to TRBD1 covers 7 bases. With V trimmed by 3 bases and J by 4 bases, 8 bases remained unmatched. Looked up from germline, CDR1 is MGHRA and CDR2 is YSYEKL. This CDR3 is built from 15 residues. The CDR3 protein is CASSQPGQIFYGYTF. The CDR3 region has the DNA TGCGCCAGCAGCCAGCCGGGACAGATTTTCTATGGCTACACCTTC.

The CDR3 protein is CASRTMTGRDSPLHF. The DNA for the CDR3 is TGTGCCAGCAGAACTATGACAGGGCGGGATTCACCCCTCCACTTT. The chain employs TRBV11-2 and TRBJ1-6; the match to TRBD1 covers 7 bases. The junction had 10 bases not matched to a gene; V was cut back by 6 bases and J by 8 bases. This CDR3 region has 15 residues. Germline V CDR1 and CDR2: SGHAT, FQNNGV.

The chain employs TRBV7-2 and TRBJ1-2; a possible D gene is TRBD1 (5 bases). The CDR3 is 14 residues long. CDR1 SGHTA and CDR2 FQGNSA come from the germline V gene. Trimming took off 1 base at V and 6 bases at J, with 12 bases between the two ends. The CDR3 spells CASSLGVRVNGYTF. DNA of the CDR3: TGTGCCAGCAGCTTAGGTGTCAGGGTCAATGGCTACACCTTC.

The genes are TRBV7-9 and TRBJ1-4; tentative D call: TRBD1 (6 bases). In germline, CDR1 is SEHNR, CDR2 FQNEAQ (reference sequence). The CDR3 is 15 amino acids. With 1 base removed from V and 6 bases from J, the gap between germline ends came to 12 bases. CDR3 nucleotide sequence: TGTGCCAGCAGCTTAGGGGGACAAACCTATGAAAAACTGTTTTTT. Translating it yields CASSLGGQTYEKLFF.

This chain uses TRBV19 with TRBJ2-1; perhaps TRBD1 as D (5 bases). This CDR3 has 13 amino acids. Between the trimmed V and J ends, which lost 2 bases and 7 bases, there was a span of 9 bases. From germline, CDR1 is LNHDA and CDR2 SQIVND (reference sequence). The chain's CDR3 is CASSIPSGNEQFF. Written as DNA, the CDR3 is TGTGCCAGTAGTATACCCTCAGGGAATGAGCAGTTCTTC. The full variable domain, completed using reference TRBV19 and TRBJ2-1, is DGGITQSPKYLFRKEGQNVTLSCEQNLNHDAMYWYRQDPGQGLRLIYYSQIVNDFQKGDIAEGYSVSREKKESFPLTVTSAQKNPTAFYLCASSIPSGNEQFFGPGTRLTVL.

This clone came up a few times. The genes are TRBV29-1 and TRBJ1-1; a weak D match, TRBD1 (5 bases). Trimming cost V 5 bases and J 0 bases, with 13 bases left between them. CDR1 and CDR2 (germline): SQVTM, ANQGSEA. CDR3 length: 14 amino acids. The CDR3 here is CSVSRQLLNTEAFF. As DNA, the CDR3 is TGCAGCGTTTCGAGACAGCTACTGAACACTGAAGCTTTCTTT. The complete variable domain, with remaining parts taken from reference TRBV29-1 and TRBJ1-1, reads SAVISQKPSRDICQRGTSLTIQCQVDSQVTMMFWYRQQPGQSLTLIATANQGSEATYESGFVIDKFPISRPNLTFSTLTVSNMSPEDSSIYLCSVSRQLLNTEAFFGQGTRLTVV.

J is TRBJ1-4 and V is TRBV18; D possibly corresponds to TRBD1 (5 bases). V was clipped by 3 bases and J by 8 bases, with 10 bases between them. The CDR3 is 13 amino acids. Germline CDR1 KGHSH, CDR2 LQKENI. CDR3 protein: CASSPQGGEKLFF. The CDR3 coding sequence is TGTGCCAGCTCACCCCAGGGAGGAGAAAAACTGTTTTTT.

This clone was recorded only once. The V gene is TRBV10-3, the J gene TRBJ2-1, with 7 bases matching TRBD1. CDR1 and CDR2 (germline): ENHRY, SYGVKD. Losses at the gene ends were 7 bases for V and 8 bases for J; bases not matched to a gene: 5. The CDR3 is made up of 12 amino acids. CDR3 amino acids: CAIMTGSHEQFF. CDR3 coding DNA: TGTGCCATCATGACAGGGTCCCATGAGCAGTTCTTC.

The chain recombines TRBV5-1 with TRBJ2-1; D ambiguous. The CDR3 runs to 12 residues. Trimming took 0 bases from V and 9 from J, leaving 7 bases between them. In germline, CDR1 is SGHRS, CDR2 YFSETQ. CDR3 in DNA: TGCGCCAGCAGCTTGGGCGGTACTGAGCAGTTCTTC. Encoded protein: CASSLGGTEQFF.

V usage is TRBV3-1 (or the pseudogene TRBV3-2) and J usage is TRBJ1-1; TRBD1 is a possible D gene (5 bases). CDR1 is LGHDT, CDR2 YNNKEL, per germline (reference sequence). Trimming removed 4 bases at V and 0 bases at J, with 12 bases between. The CDR3 totals 15 residues. In DNA form, the CDR3 reads TGTGCCAGCAGCCTCCACGGGACTGTGAACACTGAAGCTTTCTTT. This codes for CASSLHGTVNTEAFF.

The rearrangement uses TRBV28 and TRBJ1-6; D uncertain. Germline CDR1 reads MDHEN; CDR2 reads SYDVKM. The CDR3 sequence is 13 residues long. Trimming pared 9 bases from V and 7 bases from J, leaving 13 bases between. Here the CDR3 reads CASFGILNSPLHF. The CDR3 nucleotides read TGTGCCAGTTTCGGGATTTTAAATTCACCCCTCCACTTT.

The chain uses TRBV5-6 and TRBJ1-5; TRBD1 aligns across 7 bases. CDR1 is SGHDT, CDR2 YYEEEE, per germline. After removal of 2 bases from V and 0 bases from J, the junction contained 8 bases not matched to a gene. The CDR3 has 17 amino acids. Here the CDR3 reads CASSLGGTVVSNQPQHF. CDR3 nucleotides: TGTGCCAGCAGCTTAGGGGGGACAGTTGTTAGCAATCAGCCCCAGCATTTT.

The chain recombines TRBV12-3 or TRBV12-4 with TRBJ2-7; 7 positions match TRBD1. V shed 7 bases, J shed 6 bases, and the junction held 9 bases outside the gene matches. CDR3 length: 13 amino acids. The CDR3 spells CASNLNTGVEQYF. The CDR3, as DNA: TGTGCCAGCAATCTAAATACAGGGGTCGAGCAGTACTTC.

V gene TRBV28 combines with J gene TRBJ2-7; perhaps TRBD2 as D (6 bases). The germline V gene encodes CDR1 MDHEN and CDR2 SYDVKM. This CDR3 contains 12 residues. V was shortened by 7 bases and J by 6 bases, with 13 bases between the two germline ends. CDR3 bases: TGTGCCAGCACCTCTTGGAGGGGCGAGCAGTACTTC. It translates to CASTSWRGEQYF.

The chain couples TRBV30 to TRBJ1-2, with a weak D call TRBD1 (6 bases). The germline CDR1 and CDR2 sequences are GTSNPN and SVGIG (reference sequence). This CDR3 comprises 14 residues. Trimming stripped 3 bases from V and 8 bases from J, with 19 bases between. CDR3 nucleotide sequence: TGTGCCTGGAGGTACAAGACTGGGGGCTACGGCTACACCTTC. This sequence encodes CAWRYKTGGYGYTF.

This chain connects TRBV4-2 to TRBJ2-7; a possible D gene is TRBD2 (5 bases). Germline CDR1 and CDR2: LGHNA and YNFKEQ. The CDR3 loop spans 14 amino acids. The V gene lost 2 bases and the J gene lost 2 bases, with 10 bases spanning the gap. For the CDR3, the DNA is TGTGCCAGCAGCCAAATTGACTACACCTACGAGCAGTACTTC. Its translation: CASSQIDYTYEQYF.

This clone came up a few times. The chain links TRBV6-2 or TRBV6-3 to TRBJ1-5; a possible D gene is TRBD1 (5 bases). This CDR3 spans 17 amino acids. Germline CDR1 MNHEY, CDR2 SVGEGT. V was shortened by 0 bases and J by 4 bases, with 16 bases between the two germline ends. CDR3 bases: TGTGCCAGCAGTTACTCGGGGGGAAGGGTCCGAAATCAGCCCCAGCATTTT. Translation: CASSYSGGRVRNQPQHF.